Shown below are 6 T cell receptor beta chains from a single sample sequenced in a study of blood T cells in healthy people across ages. Then a second PCR, running roughly 6 to 12 cycles, was carried out with a sample-barcoded 5' primer and a J-beta primer mix. MiXCR, run by TCRdb on the 5' RACE reads, gives a single entry per CDR3 protein. Altogether about 810,000 distinct CDR3 sequences are present, roughly 35% being singletons, with the ten largest covering 10% to 15%. Sequencing used blood. Source of these receptors: a man aged 18 to 35 in good health.

The chain employs TRBV30 and TRBJ1-1, with no clear D. The germline V gene has CDR1 GTSNPN and CDR2 SVGIG (reference sequence). The V end was cut by 4 bases, the J end by 5 bases, with 11 bases between. This CDR3 comprises 12 residues. The CDR3 nucleotides read TGTGCCTGGACCATGGACGCGACTGAAGCTTTCTTT. Translated, it gives CAWTMDATEAFF. Full variable domain (rest looked up from reference TRBV30 and TRBJ1-1): SQTIHQWPATLVQPVGSPLSLECTVEGTSNPNLYWYRQAAGRGLQLLFYSVGIGQISSEVPQNLSASRPQDRQFILSSKKLLLSDSGFYLCAWTMDATEAFFGQGTRLTVV.

This rearrangement joins TRBV7-2 to TRBJ2-5; D is possibly TRBD2 (5 bases). TRBJ2-7 matches the DNA end more closely, so the J call is doubtful. The length of the CDR3 is 13 residues. Germline V lookup: CDR1 SGHTA, CDR2 FQGNSA. The CDR3 DNA sequence: TGTGCCAGCAGCCAGACTAACGGGTGCGAGCAGTACTTC. It is translated as CASSQTNGCEQYF.

This clonotype was counted between two and nine times. The chain combines TRBV14 with TRBJ2-3, with TRBD2 matching over 11 bases. The trim removed 5 bases at V and 0 bases at J, leaving 7 bases unmatched. This CDR3 spans 17 amino acids. Germline V lookup: CDR1 SGHDN, CDR2 FVKESK. Here the CDR3 DNA reads TGTGCCAGCAGCGCGCGACTAGCGGGGACTAGCACAGATACGCAGTATTTT. It is translated as CASSARLAGTSTDTQYF. Based on the CDR3 plus reference TRBV14 and TRBJ2-3, the full variable domain is EAGVTQFPSHSVIEKGQTVTLRCDPISGHDNLYWYRRVMGKEIKFLLHFVKESKQDESGMPNNRFLAERTGGTYSTLKVQPAELEDSGVYFCASSARLAGTSTDTQYFGPGTRLTVL.

The rearrangement joins TRBV10-3 to TRBJ2-5; no clear D. Trimming cost V 8 bases and J 2 bases, with 9 bases left between them. Germline CDR1 is ENHRY and CDR2 is SYGVKD. The CDR3 is 12 residues long. DNA for the CDR3: TGTGCCATCCGCGGCCCGCAAGAGACCCAGTACTTC. Protein product: CAIRGPQETQYF.

This clonotype was seen only a few times. This chain links TRBV13 with TRBJ1-5; D gene uncertain. This CDR3 comprises 14 residues. Germline V gene data show CDR1 as PRHDT and CDR2 as FYEKMQ (reference sequence). Trimming pared 6 bases from V and 5 bases from J, leaving 14 bases between. The CDR3 coding sequence is TGTGCCAGCAGTTTAAGTGGGAGTTATCAGCCCCAGCATTTT. This gives the protein CASSLSGSYQPQHF.

This clonotype has a handful of counts. CDR3 protein: CASSLEPPGLAPLGTDTQYF. The CDR3 nucleotides are TGCGCCAGCAGCTTGGAACCCCCGGGACTAGCGCCCCTGGGCACAGATACGCAGTATTTT. The rearrangement joins TRBV5-1 to TRBJ2-3; TRBD2 aligns across 10 bases. The CDR3 length is 20 residues. Trimming at V came to 0 bases and at J to 1 base, leaving 14 bases not matched to a gene. Germline values: CDR1 SGHRS, CDR2 YFSETQ.